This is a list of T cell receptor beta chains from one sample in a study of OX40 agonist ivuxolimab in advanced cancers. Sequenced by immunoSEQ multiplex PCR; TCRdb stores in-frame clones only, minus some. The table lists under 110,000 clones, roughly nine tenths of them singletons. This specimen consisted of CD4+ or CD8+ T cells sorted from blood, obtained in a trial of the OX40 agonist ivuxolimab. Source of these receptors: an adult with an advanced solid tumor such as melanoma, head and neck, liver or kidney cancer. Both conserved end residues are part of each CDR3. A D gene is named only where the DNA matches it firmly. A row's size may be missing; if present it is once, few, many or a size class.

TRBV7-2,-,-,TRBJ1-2,TGTGCCAGCAGCCCCGGGACCGAGTATGGCTACACCTTC,CASSPGTEYGYTF
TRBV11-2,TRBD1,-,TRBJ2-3,TGTGCCAGCAGCGTTGGGACAGGGGTCACAGATACGCAGTATTTT,CASSVGTGVTDTQYF
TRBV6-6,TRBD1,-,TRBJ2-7,TGTGCCAGCAAACTCAGGGGGCGCAGCGGCGAGCAGTACTTC,CASKLRGRSGEQYF
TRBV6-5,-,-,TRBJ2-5,TGTGCCAGCAGAAAACCGGGTAGCCGGGAGACCCAGTACTTC,CASRKPGSRETQYF
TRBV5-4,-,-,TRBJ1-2,TGTGCCAGCAGCTTATCACAGCCATCTAACTATGGCTACACCTTC,CASSLSQPSNYGYTF
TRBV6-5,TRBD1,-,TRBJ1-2,TGTGCCAGCAGTTACGGGGACAGGGGAGACTATGGCTACACCTTC,CASSYGDRGDYGYTF
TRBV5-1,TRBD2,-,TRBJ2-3,TGCGCCAGCAGCTTGGTGGGCGTTAGCGGGGGCCCACTCACAGATACGCAGTATTTT,CASSLVGVSGGPLTDTQYF
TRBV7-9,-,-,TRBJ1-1,TGTGCCAGCACCTCAGGTAGGGGAGGCACTGAAGCTTTCTTT,CASTSGRGGTEAFF
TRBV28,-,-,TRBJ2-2,TGTGCCAGCAGTCCCCTCGCCTACACCGGGGAGCTGTTTTTT,CASSPLAYTGELFF
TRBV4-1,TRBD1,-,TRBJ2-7,TGCGCCAGCAGCCAAGGTGAAGGGACAGGGTCCTACGAGCAGTACTTC,CASSQGEGTGSYEQYF
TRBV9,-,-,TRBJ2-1,TGTGCCAGCAGCGTAGACGTGGGGGTGGGCAATGAGCAGTTCTTC,CASSVDVGVGNEQFF
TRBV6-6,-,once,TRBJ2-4,TGTGCCAGCAGTTACAGGCCGGAAAACATTCAGTACTTC,CASSYRPENIQYF
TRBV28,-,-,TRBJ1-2,TGTGCCAGCAGTTTAGGGCAGGGAATCGATGGCTACACCTTC,CASSLGQGIDGYTF
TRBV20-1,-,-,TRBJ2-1,TGCAGTGCCTCGATGGTCGGTGAGCAGTTCTTC,CSASMVGEQFF
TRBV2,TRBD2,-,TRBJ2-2,TGTGCCAGCAGAGCCCTTATCGGAGCGGGGGGGAACACCGGGGAGCTGTTTTTT,CASRALIGAGGNTGELFF
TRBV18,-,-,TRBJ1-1,TGTGCCAGCTCACCACAGGGCTTGAACACTGAAGCTTTCTTT,CASSPQGLNTEAFF
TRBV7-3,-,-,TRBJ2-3,TGTGCCAGCAGCTTAATAGGGGAGGGGGTCACAGATACGCAGTATTTT,CASSLIGEGVTDTQYF
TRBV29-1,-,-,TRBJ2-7,TGCAGCGTCGGACAGTTCGGGGAGCAGTACTTC,CSVGQFGEQYF
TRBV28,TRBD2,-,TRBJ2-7,TGTGCCAGCGCCCCGGGAGGCGAGAGCTCCTACGAGCAGTACTTC,CASAPGGESSYEQYF
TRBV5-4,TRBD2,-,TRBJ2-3,TGTGCCAGCAGCTTGGACCTAGCGGGTAACACAGATACGCAGTATTTT,CASSLDLAGNTDTQYF
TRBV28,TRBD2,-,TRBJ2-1,TGTGCCAGCAGTTTATGGTTAGCGGGGGGGAACAATGAGCAGTTCTTC,CASSLWLAGGNNEQFF
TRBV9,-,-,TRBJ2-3,TGTGCCAGCAGCTTGGGGGGGCCGAGCACAGATACGCAGTATTTT,CASSLGGPSTDTQYF
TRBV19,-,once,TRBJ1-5,TGTGCCAGTAGTCGGCCCAGTCAGCCCCAGCATTTT,CASSRPSQPQHF
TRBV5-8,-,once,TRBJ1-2,TGTGCCAGCAGCTTGGACAGGGAGGTCTATGGCTACACCTTC,CASSLDREVYGYTF
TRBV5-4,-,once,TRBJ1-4,TGTGCCAGCAGCTCTAATCCGACAACAGCCGAAAAACTGTTTTTT,CASSSNPTTAEKLFF
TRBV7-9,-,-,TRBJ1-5,TGTGCCAGCAGCTTATGGGCTCCAACCGCGGGGTTAAATCAGCCCCAGCATTTT,CASSLWAPTAGLNQPQHF
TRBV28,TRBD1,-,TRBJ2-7,TGTGCCAGCAGTTTAGCATCCGGGACAGGGGGCAAAGACGAGCAGTACTTC,CASSLASGTGGKDEQYF
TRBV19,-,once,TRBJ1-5,TGTGCCAGTAGTATAGATGGGACGGCTAATCAGCCCCAGCATTTT,CASSIDGTANQPQHF
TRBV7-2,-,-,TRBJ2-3,TGTGCCAGCAGCTTCTTGGGGGAAGCAGATACGCAGTATTTT,CASSFLGEADTQYF
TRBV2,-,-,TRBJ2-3,TGTGCCAGCACGGGGGGCTCCGACACAGATACGCAGTATTTT,CASTGGSDTDTQYF
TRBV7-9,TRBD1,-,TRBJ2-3,TGTGCCAGCAGCTTAGCGACGGGACAGGGTATTTCGCAGTATTTT,CASSLATGQGISQYF
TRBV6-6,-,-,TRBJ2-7,TGTGCCAGCAGTTACTCGTGGGGTAGCTCCTACGAGCAGTACTTC,CASSYSWGSSYEQYF
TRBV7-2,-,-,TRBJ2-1,TGTGCCAGCAGCTTAGTAGGGTTTTACAATGAGCAGTTCTTC,CASSLVGFYNEQFF
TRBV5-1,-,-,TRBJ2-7,TGCGCCAGCAGCTTGGGGTGGGCTAGCCGCGAGCAGTACTTC,CASSLGWASREQYF
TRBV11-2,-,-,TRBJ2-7,TGTGCCAGCAGCGCCCGGACCGCCTACGAGCAGTACTTC,CASSARTAYEQYF
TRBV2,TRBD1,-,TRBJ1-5,TGTGCCAGCAGTGCGGAAGGGGGCTATCAGCCCCAGCATTTT,CASSAEGGYQPQHF
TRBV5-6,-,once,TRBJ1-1,TGTGCCAGCACCTGGGGGACGAACACTGAAGCTTTCTTT,CASTWGTNTEAFF
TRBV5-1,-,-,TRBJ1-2,TGCGCCAGCAGCTTGGCGGAAGGCAGGGGATATGGCTACACCTTC,CASSLAEGRGYGYTF
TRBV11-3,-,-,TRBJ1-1,TGTGCCAGCAGCTTCGCAGCGTTTACTGAAGCTTTCTTT,CASSFAAFTEAFF
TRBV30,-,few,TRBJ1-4,TGTGCCTGGAGCCGGAATGAAAAACTGTTTTTT,CAWSRNEKLFF
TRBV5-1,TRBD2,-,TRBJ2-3,TGCGCCAGCAGCCGGATACCGGGACTAGCGACAGATACGCAGTATTTT,CASSRIPGLATDTQYF
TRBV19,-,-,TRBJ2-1,TGTGCCAGTAGGAGGGGCGGACAGACCTACAATGAGCAGTTCTTC,CASRRGGQTYNEQFF
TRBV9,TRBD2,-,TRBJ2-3,TGTGCCAGCAGCGTTTCCGGGACTAGCGGGGGGGGCACAGATACGCAGTATTTT,CASSVSGTSGGGTDTQYF
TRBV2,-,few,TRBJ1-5,TGTGCCAGCAATACCCTAGGGCCGAATCAGCCCCAGCATTTT,CASNTLGPNQPQHF
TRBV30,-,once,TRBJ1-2,TGTGCCTGGGGGGGAGGGGATGGCTACACCTTC,CAWGGGDGYTF
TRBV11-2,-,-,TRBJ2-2,TGTGCCAGCAGCTCACGGTTGGCCGGGGAGCTGTTTTTT,CASSSRLAGELFF
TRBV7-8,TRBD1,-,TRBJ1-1,TGTGCCAGCAGCCTCCGGGGGGACAGGGGGCGAGACACTGAAGCTTTCTTT,CASSLRGDRGRDTEAFF
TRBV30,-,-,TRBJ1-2,TGTGCCTGGAACGGAGGGGGGCGGTGGGGCTACACCTTC,CAWNGGGRWGYTF
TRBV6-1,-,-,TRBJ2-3,TGTGCCAGCGTTTCCCATACGCAGTATTTT,CASVSHTQYF
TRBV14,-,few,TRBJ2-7,TGTGCCAGCAGCCCTTTGGGGACCCAATCCTACGAGCAGTACTTC,CASSPLGTQSYEQYF